This T cell receptor beta chain was captured in a study of early T cells in non-severe SARS-CoV-2 infection. The overall study: Chains were not paired, and sequencing was done on bulk RNA from unsorted whole blood.

In this sample, this clonotype turned up many times. Tagging with unique molecular identifiers was applied to individual cDNA molecules. MiXCR, applied by TCRdb to the 5' RACE reads, yields one record per CDR3 protein. Of about 35,000 distinct CDR3 sequences listed, approximately 6.1% are singletons. Sequenced sample: whole blood. The receptor was derived from an adult who was a healthcare worker with PCR-confirmed SARS-CoV-2 infection or an uninfected control (not recorded which).

The chain's CDR3 is CSAAAGNTEAFF. The CDR3 DNA reads as TGCAGTGCCGCGGCCGGGAACACTGAAGCTTTCTTT. The rearrangement uses TRBV20-1 and TRBJ1-1, with no clear D. Trimming shortened V by 6 bases and J by 1 base, and 9 bases separated the two germline ends. The CDR3 covers 12 residues. The germline V gene has CDR1 DFQATT and CDR2 SNEGSKA (reference sequence).